The 25 T cell receptor beta chains in this list originate from one sample, sequenced in a study of identical twins. TCRdb passed the 5' RACE reads through MiXCR, listing each CDR3 protein once. The sample has approximately 210,000 distinct CDR3 sequences, 9.4% seen once. The sequenced sample consisted of memory (CD45RO+) T cells sorted from blood. These TCRs come from a woman aged 18-29 years in good health.

There are many counts of this clonotype. The gene calls are TRBV9 and TRBJ1-1, with a possible D match to TRBD1 (6 bases). V shed 4 bases and J shed 11 bases, with 24 bases lying between them. This CDR3 has 15 residues. CDR1 and CDR2 (germline): SGDLS, YYNGEE. This chain's CDR3 is CASSPDTGARWGAFF. The DNA for the CDR3 is TGTGCCAGCAGCCCAGACACGGGGGCTCGCTGGGGCGCTTTCTTT.

The rearrangement joins TRBV7-9 to TRBJ2-7; TRBD1 aligns across 10 bases. The V and J ends lost 6 bases and 3 bases, in that order; junction bases with no gene match: 8. Germline CDR1 is SEHNR and CDR2 is FQNEAQ (reference sequence). The CDR3 has 15 residues. The CDR3, as DNA: TGTGCCAGCAGTAAGGGACAGGGGTTCCTCTACGAGCAGTACTTC. It is translated as CASSKGQGFLYEQYF.

This clonotype was recorded at least ten times. This rearrangement joins TRBV20-1 to TRBJ1-2, with 8 bases aligning to TRBD1. Germline assignment: CDR1 DFQATT and CDR2 SNEGSKA (reference sequence). The CDR3 has 14 residues. The V gene end was trimmed by 0 bases and the J gene end by 3 bases; junction bases not matched to a gene: 3. CDR3 region: CSARDTGGDYGYTF. The CDR3 DNA reads TGCAGTGCTAGAGATACAGGGGGAGACTATGGCTACACCTTC.

This clonotype was observed a few times. The V and J genes are TRBV11-2 and TRBJ2-3; possibly TRBD2 for D (5 bases). Trimming took off 6 bases at V and 5 bases at J, with 21 bases between the two ends. CDR3 size: 16 residues. Looked up from germline, CDR1 is SGHAT and CDR2 is FQNNGV. Here the CDR3 DNA reads TGTGCCAGCAGACTTGCCGGGATCCTGTCAGGAGATACGCAGTATTTT. Its protein product is CASRLAGILSGDTQYF.

This clonotype was picked up many times. This chain joins TRBV20-1 and TRBJ1-2; no firm D call. Germline V gives CDR1 DFQATT, CDR2 SNEGSKA (reference sequence). V gave up 3 bases and J gave up 4 bases, with 12 bases separating them. This CDR3 spans 13 amino acids. The CDR3 DNA reads as TGCAGTGCTAGGTTGTACAGCTCCTATGGCTACACCTTC. This codes for CSARLYSSYGYTF.

This clonotype has more than one count but fewer than ten. V and J are TRBV15 and TRBJ2-1; D remains ambiguous. CDR1 LNHNV and CDR2 YYDKDF come from the germline V gene (reference sequence). The CDR3 spans 13 residues. V dropped 5 bases and J dropped 0 bases, with 5 bases sitting between them. The DNA for the CDR3 is TGTGCCACCAGCCTAGTCTCCTACAATGAGCAGTTCTTC. Its translation: CATSLVSYNEQFF.

This clonotype was counted once. The chain joins TRBV10-3 to TRBJ1-2, with D possibly being TRBD1 (5 bases). The germline CDR1 and CDR2 sequences are ENHRY and SYGVKD. The CDR3 is made up of 17 amino acids. V was cut by 0 bases and J by 4 bases, with 18 bases left in between. CDR3 nucleotide sequence: TGTGCCATCAGTGAGTCTACTCAGGGCCGTGGGGTCTATGGCTACACCTTC. Its protein is CAISESTQGRGVYGYTF.

This clonotype has ten or more counts. V and J are TRBV20-1 and TRBJ1-4, with D uncertain. CDR3 length equals 13 residues. Deletions cut 0 bases from V and 5 bases from J, with 7 bases between. Germline CDR1 DFQATT, CDR2 SNEGSKA (reference sequence). For the CDR3, the DNA is TGCAGTGCTAGAGATCGGGAGAATGAAAAACTGTTTTTT. Amino acid sequence: CSARDRENEKLFF.

In this sample, this clonotype turned up a few times. This chain links TRBV5-1 with TRBJ1-1, with a possible D match to TRBD1 (5 bases). V lost 1 base and J lost 3, with 13 bases in between. CDR1 is SGHRS and CDR2 is YFSETQ in the germline V gene. The CDR3 length is 15 residues. CDR3 DNA sequence: TGCGCCAGCAGCTTGATAATTGGGGGGGACACTGAAGCTTTCTTT. Translated, it gives CASSLIIGGDTEAFF.

This clonotype came up many times. V and J are TRBV7-6 and TRBJ2-5, with 10 bases lining up with TRBD2. Unmatched junction bases numbered 4, after V lost 4 bases and J lost 2 bases. Germline V lookup: CDR1 SGHVS, CDR2 FNYEAQ. The CDR3 totals 15 residues. CDR3 sequence (DNA): TGTGCCAGCAGCTACGGACTAGCGGTACAAGAGACCCAGTACTTC. Protein sequence: CASSYGLAVQETQYF.

This clonotype was observed a handful of times. V is TRBV6-1 and J is TRBJ1-2; D may be TRBD1 (6 bases). Germline CDR1 reads MNHNS; CDR2 reads SASEGT. This CDR3 is 13 amino acids long. V was cut by 5 bases and J by 4 bases, with 11 bases left in between. In nucleotides, the CDR3 is TGTGCCAGCAGTACAGGGTTATTCTATGGCTACACCTTC. Protein: CASSTGLFYGYTF.

This clonotype was counted many times. V usage is TRBV11-2 and J usage is TRBJ1-5; no definite D call. The CDR3 totals 13 residues. Germline CDR1 and CDR2: SGHAT and FQNNGV. Trimming pared 7 bases from V and 9 bases from J, leaving 16 bases between. The CDR3 DNA is TGTGCCAGCACCCTATCCCCGAGCCGGCCCCAGCATTTT. Translation: CASTLSPSRPQHF.

In its sample, this clonotype was seen many times. This chain uses TRBV10-3 with TRBJ2-3; tentatively, D is TRBD1 (6 bases). Trimming left V 7 bases short and J 6 bases short, with 14 bases between. This CDR3 comprises 13 residues. CDR1 and CDR2 (germline): ENHRY, SYGVKD. The CDR3 spells CAITGRGSDTQYF. The CDR3 DNA sequence: TGTGCCATCACTGGCAGGGGATCGGATACGCAGTATTTT.

This clonotype was seen repeatedly, ten times or more. The chain joins TRBV29-1 to TRBJ2-7; TRBD2 matches 8 bases. The CDR3 spans 12 residues. Germline-derived CDR1 and CDR2 are SQVTM and ANQGSEA. The V segment lost 6 bases and the J segment 6 bases; nucleotides outside the gene matches: 7. Here the CDR3 reads CSVKREWGEQYF. CDR3 nucleotides: TGCAGCGTCAAGCGGGAGTGGGGCGAGCAGTACTTC.

This clonotype was detected many times. The J gene is TRBJ2-1, the V gene TRBV5-1; no clear D. CDR3 length: 14 amino acids. Germline V CDR1 and CDR2: SGHRS, YFSETQ. V lost 0 bases to trimming and J lost 9 bases, with 13 bases between them. As DNA, the CDR3 is TGCGCCAGCAGCTTGGCCTTAACAAATTCTGAGCAGTTCTTC. This translates into CASSLALTNSEQFF.

In this sample, this clonotype turned up a few times. V gene TRBV11-3 combines with J gene TRBJ1-1, with 8 nucleotides matching TRBD1. The CDR3 consists of 13 residues. Germline V gives CDR1 SGHNT, CDR2 YENEEA. After removal of 4 bases from V and 8 bases from J, the junction contained 6 bases not matched to a gene. Here the CDR3 DNA reads TGTGCCAGCAGCTCAACAGGGGGTGCCGAAGCTTTCTTT. This sequence encodes CASSSTGGAEAFF.

The gene calls are TRBV12-3 or TRBV12-4 and TRBJ2-1; 7 bases line up with TRBD2. The CDR3 length is 16 residues. With V trimmed by 6 bases and J by 7 bases, 15 bases remained unmatched. The CDR3 nucleotides are TGTGCCAGCAGGCCCGTGGGAGCGGGATGGAGGAATGAGCAGTTCTTC. This translates into CASRPVGAGWRNEQFF.

The chain carries TRBV18 and TRBJ2-5, with 7 bases aligning to TRBD1. The V segment lost 2 bases and the J segment 1 base; nucleotides outside the gene matches: 7. Germline V gene sequence: CDR1 KGHSH, CDR2 LQKENI. This CDR3 contains 16 residues. The CDR3 spells CASSPVSPGGQETQYF. CDR3 nucleotide sequence: TGTGCCAGCTCACCAGTTTCGCCAGGGGGCCAAGAGACCCAGTACTTC. The variable domain in full, completed from reference TRBV18 and TRBJ2-5, reads NAGVMQNPRHLVRRRGQEARLRCSPMKGHSHVYWYRQLPEEGLKFMVYLQKENIIDESGMPKERFSAEFPKEGPSILRIQQVVRGDSAAYFCASSPVSPGGQETQYFGPGTRLLVL.

This clonotype was observed a handful of times. The CDR3 region is CAWSKGGIEMDTQYF. The CDR3 nucleotides are TGTGCCTGGAGTAAGGGGGGTATCGAAATGGATACGCAGTATTTT. The chain joins TRBV30 to TRBJ2-3, with D possibly being TRBD1 or TRBD2 (6 bases each). Germline-derived CDR1 and CDR2 are GTSNPN and SVGIG (reference sequence). The CDR3 loop spans 15 amino acids. V was trimmed by 2 bases and J by 6 bases, leaving 18 bases between them.

As regards this clonotype: The germline gene is not matched at one end of the junction; a read error may be the cause. The V and J genes are TRBV7-7 and TRBJ2-3, with a possible D match to TRBD1 (5 bases). Germline V gene data show CDR1 as SSHAT and CDR2 as FNYEAQ (reference sequence). The CDR3 runs 15 residues. CDR3 DNA: TGTGCTAGCAGCCCCACCACCAGACAGACAGATACGCAGTATTTT. Amino acids: CASSPTTRQTDTQYF.

The sample holds one count of this clonotype. The chain uses TRBV4-1 and TRBJ1-1, with a tentative D call TRBD1 (6 bases). The CDR3 totals 16 residues. Germline V gene sequence: CDR1 MGHRA, CDR2 YSYEKL. The V gene lost 4 bases and the J gene lost 3 bases, with 18 bases spanning the gap. The CDR3 sequence: CASSPLTGIRDTEAFF. In DNA, the CDR3 is TGCGCCAGCAGCCCTTTGACAGGCATCCGGGACACTGAAGCTTTCTTT.

This clonotype came up many times. The chain is built from TRBV20-1 and TRBJ1-1, with TRBD1 identical over 7 bases. Germline trimming cut 3 bases from V and 1 base from J; bases unmatched to any gene: 5. This CDR3 is 14 amino acids long. Germline V gene data show CDR1 as DFQATT and CDR2 as SNEGSKA (reference sequence). The CDR3 region has the DNA TGCAGTGCTAGGGAAAACAGGGGGAACACTGAAGCTTTCTTT. Its protein product is CSARENRGNTEAFF.

This clonotype appeared many times. This chain links TRBV11-2 with TRBJ2-7, with no clear D. This CDR3 comprises 15 residues. CDR1 and CDR2 (germline): SGHAT, FQNNGV. V was clipped by 4 bases and J by 1 base, with 14 bases between them. The CDR3 sequence: CASSSQPGPSYEQYF. As DNA, the CDR3 is TGTGCCAGCAGCTCGCAACCTGGTCCTTCCTACGAGCAGTACTTC.

The V call is TRBV13, the J call TRBJ2-5; possible D gene TRBD1, 6 bases. Looked up from germline, CDR1 is PRHDT and CDR2 is FYEKMQ (reference sequence). The CDR3 consists of 15 residues. V dropped 5 bases and J dropped 5 bases, with 18 bases sitting between them. This CDR3 reads CASSPLGRGSETQYF. The CDR3 DNA reads TGTGCCAGCAGCCCCCTTGGAAGGGGGAGCGAGACCCAGTACTTC.

The chain is built from TRBV3-1 and TRBJ1-1; D gene unclear. The CDR3 has 14 amino acids. Germline CDR1 and CDR2: LGHDT and YNNKEL (reference sequence). Trimming cost V 2 bases and J 3 bases, with 10 bases left between them. The CDR3 loop is CASSQRYWDTEAFF. CDR3 DNA: TGTGCCAGCAGCCAAAGGTATTGGGACACTGAAGCTTTCTTT.